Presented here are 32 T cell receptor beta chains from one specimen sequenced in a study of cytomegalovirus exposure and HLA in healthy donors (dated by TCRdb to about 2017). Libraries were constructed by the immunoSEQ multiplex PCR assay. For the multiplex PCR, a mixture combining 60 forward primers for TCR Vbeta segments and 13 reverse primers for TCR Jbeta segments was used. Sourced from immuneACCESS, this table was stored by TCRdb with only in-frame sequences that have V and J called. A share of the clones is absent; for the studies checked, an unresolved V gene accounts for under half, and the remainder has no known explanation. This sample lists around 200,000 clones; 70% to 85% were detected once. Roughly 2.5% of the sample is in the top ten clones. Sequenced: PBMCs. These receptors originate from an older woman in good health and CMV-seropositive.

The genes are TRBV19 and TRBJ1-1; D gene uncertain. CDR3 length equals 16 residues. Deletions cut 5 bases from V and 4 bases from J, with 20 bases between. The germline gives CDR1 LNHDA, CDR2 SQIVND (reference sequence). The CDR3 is CASSPLEGSFSTEAFF. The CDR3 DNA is TGTGCCAGTAGTCCCCTGGAGGGCTCATTTAGCACTGAAGCTTTCTTT.

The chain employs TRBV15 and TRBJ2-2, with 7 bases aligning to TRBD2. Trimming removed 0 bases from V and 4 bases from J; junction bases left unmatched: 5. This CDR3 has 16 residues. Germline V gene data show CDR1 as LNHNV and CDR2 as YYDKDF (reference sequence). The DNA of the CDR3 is TGTGCCACCAGCAGAGATACGGGAGGTGCCACCGGGGAGCTGTTTTTT. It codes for CATSRDTGGATGELFF.

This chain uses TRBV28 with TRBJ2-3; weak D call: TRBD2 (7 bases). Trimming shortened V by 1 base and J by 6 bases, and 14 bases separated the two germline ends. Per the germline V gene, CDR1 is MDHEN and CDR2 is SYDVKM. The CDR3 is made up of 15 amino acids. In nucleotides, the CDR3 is TGTGCCAGCAGTTTATCGGGGGGCCTGGTGGATACGCAGTATTTT. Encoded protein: CASSLSGGLVDTQYF.

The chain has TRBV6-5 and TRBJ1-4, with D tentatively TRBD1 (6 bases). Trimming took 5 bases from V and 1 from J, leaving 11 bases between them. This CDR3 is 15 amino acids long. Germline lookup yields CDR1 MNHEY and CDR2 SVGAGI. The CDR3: CASSKQGITNEKLFF. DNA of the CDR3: TGTGCCAGCAGTAAACAGGGTATAACTAATGAAAAACTGTTTTTT.

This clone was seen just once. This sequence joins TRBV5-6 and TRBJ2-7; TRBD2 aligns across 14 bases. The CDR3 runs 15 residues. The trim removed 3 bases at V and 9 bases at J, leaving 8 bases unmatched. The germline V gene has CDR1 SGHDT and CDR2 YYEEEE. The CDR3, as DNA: TGTGCCAGCAGCTCCGGGACTAGCGGGAGCTCTAGGCAGTACTTC. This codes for CASSSGTSGSSRQYF.

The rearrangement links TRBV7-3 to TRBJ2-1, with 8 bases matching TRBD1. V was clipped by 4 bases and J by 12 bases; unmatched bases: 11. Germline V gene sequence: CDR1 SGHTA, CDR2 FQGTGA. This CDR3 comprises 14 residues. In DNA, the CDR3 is TGTGCCAGCAGCTCCTCAGGGGGCGTACATGGGCAGTTCTTC. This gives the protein CASSSSGGVHGQFF.

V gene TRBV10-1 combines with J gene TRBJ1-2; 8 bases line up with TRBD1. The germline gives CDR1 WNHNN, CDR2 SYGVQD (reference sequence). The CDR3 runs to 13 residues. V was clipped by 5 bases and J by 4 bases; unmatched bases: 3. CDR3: CASSPGGGYGYTF. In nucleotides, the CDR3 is TGCGCCAGCAGTCCAGGGGGCGGCTATGGCTACACCTTC.

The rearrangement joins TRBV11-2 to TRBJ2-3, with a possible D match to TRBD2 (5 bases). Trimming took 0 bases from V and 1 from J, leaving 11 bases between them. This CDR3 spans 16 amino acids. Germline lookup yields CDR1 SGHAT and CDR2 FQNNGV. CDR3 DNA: TGTGCCAGCAGCTTAGAGGTGCTCGGGGGCACAGATACGCAGTATTTT. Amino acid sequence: CASSLEVLGGTDTQYF.

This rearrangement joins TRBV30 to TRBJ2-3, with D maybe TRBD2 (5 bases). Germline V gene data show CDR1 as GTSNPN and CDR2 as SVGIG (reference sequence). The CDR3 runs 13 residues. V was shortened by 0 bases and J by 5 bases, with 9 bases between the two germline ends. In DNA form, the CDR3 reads TGTGCCTGGAGTGTATACGGAGGAGATACGCAGTATTTT. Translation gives CAWSVYGGDTQYF.

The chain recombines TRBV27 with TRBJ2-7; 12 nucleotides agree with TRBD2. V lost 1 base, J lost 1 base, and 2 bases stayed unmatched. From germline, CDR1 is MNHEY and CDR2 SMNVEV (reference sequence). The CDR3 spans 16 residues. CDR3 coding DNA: TGTGCCAGCAGTTTATATCTAGCGGGAGGGTCCTACGAGCAGTACTTC. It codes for CASSLYLAGGSYEQYF.

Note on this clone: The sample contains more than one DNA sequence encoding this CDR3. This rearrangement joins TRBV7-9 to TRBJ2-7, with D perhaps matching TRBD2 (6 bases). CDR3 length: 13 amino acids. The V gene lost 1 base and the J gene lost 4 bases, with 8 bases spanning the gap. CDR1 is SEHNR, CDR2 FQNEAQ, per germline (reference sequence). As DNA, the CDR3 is TGTGCCAGCAGCTTAGGGGCGGGGTACGAGCAGTACTTC. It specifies CASSLGAGYEQYF.

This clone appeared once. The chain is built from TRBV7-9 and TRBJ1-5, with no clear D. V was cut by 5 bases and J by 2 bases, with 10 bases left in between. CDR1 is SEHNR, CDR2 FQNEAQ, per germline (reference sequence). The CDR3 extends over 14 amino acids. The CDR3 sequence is CASSPLGGNQPQHF. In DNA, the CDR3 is TGTGCCAGCAGCCCCCTCGGAGGCAATCAGCCCCAGCATTTT.

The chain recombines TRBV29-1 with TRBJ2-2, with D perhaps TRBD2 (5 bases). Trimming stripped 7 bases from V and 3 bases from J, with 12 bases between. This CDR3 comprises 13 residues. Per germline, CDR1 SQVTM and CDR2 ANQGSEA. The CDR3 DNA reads TGCAGCGCAAACAAGGAGGACACCGGGGAGCTGTTTTTT. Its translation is CSANKEDTGELFF.

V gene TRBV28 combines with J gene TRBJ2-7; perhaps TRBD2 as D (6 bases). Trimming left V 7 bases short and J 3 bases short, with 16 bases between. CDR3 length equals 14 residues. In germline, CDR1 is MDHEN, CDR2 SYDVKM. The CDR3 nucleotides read TGTGCCAGCAAGTTATCAGGACTACTCTACGAGCAGTACTTC. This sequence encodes CASKLSGLLYEQYF. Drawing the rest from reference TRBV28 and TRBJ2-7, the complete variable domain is DVKVTQSSRYLVKRTGEKVFLECVQDMDHENMFWYRQDPGLGLRLIYFSYDVKMKEKGDIPEGYSVSREKKERFSLILESASTNQTSMYLCASKLSGLLYEQYFGPGTRLTVT.

CDR3 DNA sequence: TGTGCCAATAACAGGGACCCGAACACTGAAGCTTTCTTT. This encodes CANNRDPNTEAFF. The chain is built from TRBV2 and TRBJ1-1, with D maybe TRBD1 (6 bases). The CDR3 extends over 13 amino acids. Trimming took 10 bases from V and 1 from J, leaving 13 bases between them. Per the germline V gene, CDR1 is SNHLY and CDR2 is FYNNEI. The full variable domain, completed using reference TRBV2 and TRBJ1-1, is EPEVTQTPSHQVTQMGQEVILRCVPISNHLYFYWYRQILGQKVEFLVSFYNNEISEKSEIFDDQFSVERPDGSNFTLKIRSTKLEDSAMYFCANNRDPNTEAFFGQGTRLTVV.

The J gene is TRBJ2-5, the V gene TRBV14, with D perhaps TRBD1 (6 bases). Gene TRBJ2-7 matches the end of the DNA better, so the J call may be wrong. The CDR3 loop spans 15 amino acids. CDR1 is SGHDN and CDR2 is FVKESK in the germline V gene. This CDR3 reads CASSQDTGITYEQYF. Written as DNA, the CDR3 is TGTGCCAGCAGCCAAGATACAGGGATAACCTACGAGCAGTACTTC.

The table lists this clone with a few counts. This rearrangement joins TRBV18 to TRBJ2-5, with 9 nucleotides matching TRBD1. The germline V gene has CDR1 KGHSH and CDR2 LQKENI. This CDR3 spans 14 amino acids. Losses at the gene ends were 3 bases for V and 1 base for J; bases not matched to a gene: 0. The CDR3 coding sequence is TGTGCCAGCTCACCGGGACAGGGCCAAGAGACCCAGTACTTC. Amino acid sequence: CASSPGQGQETQYF.

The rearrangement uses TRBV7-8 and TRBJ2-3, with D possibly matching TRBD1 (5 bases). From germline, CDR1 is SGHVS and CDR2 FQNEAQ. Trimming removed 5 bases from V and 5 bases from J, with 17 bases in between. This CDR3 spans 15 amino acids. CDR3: CASSRNRLGKDTQYF. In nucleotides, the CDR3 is TGTGCCAGCAGCAGGAACAGGTTGGGGAAAGATACGCAGTATTTT.

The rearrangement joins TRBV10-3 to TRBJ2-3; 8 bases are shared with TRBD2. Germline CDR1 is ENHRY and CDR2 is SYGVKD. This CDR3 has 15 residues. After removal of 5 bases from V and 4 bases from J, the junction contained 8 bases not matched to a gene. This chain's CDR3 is CAISPGGGPSDTQYF. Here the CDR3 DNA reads TGTGCCATCAGTCCGGGCGGGGGGCCCTCAGATACGCAGTATTTT.

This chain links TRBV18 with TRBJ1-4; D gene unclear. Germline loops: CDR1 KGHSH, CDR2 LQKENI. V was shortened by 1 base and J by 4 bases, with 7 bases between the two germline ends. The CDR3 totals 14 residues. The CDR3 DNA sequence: TGTGCCAGCTCACCACGGCAGGATAATGAAAAACTGTTTTTT. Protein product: CASSPRQDNEKLFF.

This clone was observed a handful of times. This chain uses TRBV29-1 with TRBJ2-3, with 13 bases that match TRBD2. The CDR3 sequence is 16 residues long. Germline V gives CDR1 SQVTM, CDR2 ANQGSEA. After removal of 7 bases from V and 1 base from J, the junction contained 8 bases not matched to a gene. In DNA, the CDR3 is TGCAGCGCTACTAGCGGGGGGGCCCTGGGCACAGATACGCAGTATTTT. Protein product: CSATSGGALGTDTQYF.

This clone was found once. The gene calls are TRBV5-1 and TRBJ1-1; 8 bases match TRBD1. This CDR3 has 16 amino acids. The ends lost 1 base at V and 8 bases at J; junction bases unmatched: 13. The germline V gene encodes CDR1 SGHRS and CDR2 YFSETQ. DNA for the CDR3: TGCGCCAGCAGCTTGTGGGGACAGGCGGAGGGTTCCGAAGCTTTCTTT. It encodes CASSLWGQAEGSEAFF.

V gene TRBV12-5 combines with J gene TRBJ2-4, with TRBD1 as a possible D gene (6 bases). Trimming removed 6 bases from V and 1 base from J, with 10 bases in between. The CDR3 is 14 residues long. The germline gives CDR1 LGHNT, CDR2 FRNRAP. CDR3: CASGSTGAKNIQYF. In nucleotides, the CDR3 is TGTGCTAGTGGCTCTACAGGGGCCAAAAACATTCAGTACTTC. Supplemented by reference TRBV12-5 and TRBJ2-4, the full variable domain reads DARVTQTPRHKVTEMGQEVTMRCQPILGHNTVFWYRQTMMQGLELLAYFRNRAPLDDSGMPKDRFSAEMPDATLATLKIQPSEPRDSAVYFCASGSTGAKNIQYFGAGTRLSVL.

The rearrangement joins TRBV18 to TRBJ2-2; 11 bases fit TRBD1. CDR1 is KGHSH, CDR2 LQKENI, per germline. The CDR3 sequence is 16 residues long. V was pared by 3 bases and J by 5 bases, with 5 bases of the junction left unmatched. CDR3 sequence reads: CASSPPGTGGTGELFF. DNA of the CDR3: TGTGCCAGCTCACCCCCCGGGACAGGGGGGACCGGGGAGCTGTTTTTT.

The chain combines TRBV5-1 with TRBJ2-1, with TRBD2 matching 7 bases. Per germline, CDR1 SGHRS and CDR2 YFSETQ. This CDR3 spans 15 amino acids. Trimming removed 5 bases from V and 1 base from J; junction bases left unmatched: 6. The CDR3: CASSGEAGSYNEQFF. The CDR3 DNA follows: TGCGCCAGCAGTGGAGAAGCGGGGTCCTACAATGAGCAGTTCTTC.

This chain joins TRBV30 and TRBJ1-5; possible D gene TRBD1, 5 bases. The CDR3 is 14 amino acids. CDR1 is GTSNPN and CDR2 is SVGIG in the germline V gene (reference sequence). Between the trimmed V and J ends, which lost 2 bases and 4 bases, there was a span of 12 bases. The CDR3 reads CAWSRGFGNQPQHF. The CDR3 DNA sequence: TGTGCCTGGAGTAGGGGTTTCGGTAATCAGCCCCAGCATTTT. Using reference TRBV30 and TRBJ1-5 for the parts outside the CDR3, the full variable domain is SQTIHQWPATLVQPVGSPLSLECTVEGTSNPNLYWYRQAAGRGLQLLFYSVGIGQISSEVPQNLSASRPQDRQFILSSKKLLLSDSGFYLCAWSRGFGNQPQHFGDGTRLSIL.

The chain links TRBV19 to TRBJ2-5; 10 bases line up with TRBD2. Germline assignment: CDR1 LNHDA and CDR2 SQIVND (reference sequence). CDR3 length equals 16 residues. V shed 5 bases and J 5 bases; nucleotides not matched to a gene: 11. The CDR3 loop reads CASSQAGGYWYETQYF. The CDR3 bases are TGTGCCAGTAGTCAAGCGGGAGGGTACTGGTATGAGACCCAGTACTTC.

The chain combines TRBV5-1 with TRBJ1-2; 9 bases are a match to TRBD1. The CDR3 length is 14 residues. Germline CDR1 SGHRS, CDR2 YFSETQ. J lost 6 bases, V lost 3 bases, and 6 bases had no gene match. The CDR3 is CASSSQQGADGYTF. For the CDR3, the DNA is TGCGCCAGCAGCTCACAACAGGGGGCGGATGGCTACACCTTC.

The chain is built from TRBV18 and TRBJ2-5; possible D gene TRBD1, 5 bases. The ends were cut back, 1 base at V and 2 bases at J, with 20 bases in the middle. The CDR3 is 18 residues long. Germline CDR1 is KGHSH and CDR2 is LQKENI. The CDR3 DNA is TGTGCCAGCTCACCACAGGTTGGGGCGGACACTCAACAAGAGACCCAGTACTTC. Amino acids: CASSPQVGADTQQETQYF.

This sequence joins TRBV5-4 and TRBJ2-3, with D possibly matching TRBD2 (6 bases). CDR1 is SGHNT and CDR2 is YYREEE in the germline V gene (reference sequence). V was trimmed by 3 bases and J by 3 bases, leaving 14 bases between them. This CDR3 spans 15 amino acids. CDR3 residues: CASSWGGLPTDTQYF. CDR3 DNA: TGTGCCAGCAGCTGGGGAGGACTCCCAACAGATACGCAGTATTTT.

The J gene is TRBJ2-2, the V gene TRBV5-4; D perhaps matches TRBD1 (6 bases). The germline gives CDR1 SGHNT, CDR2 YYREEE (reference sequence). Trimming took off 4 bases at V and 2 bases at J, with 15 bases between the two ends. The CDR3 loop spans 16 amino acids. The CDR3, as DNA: TGTGCCAGCAGCGGGAAAATACAGGGAAACACCGGGGAGCTGTTTTTT. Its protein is CASSGKIQGNTGELFF.

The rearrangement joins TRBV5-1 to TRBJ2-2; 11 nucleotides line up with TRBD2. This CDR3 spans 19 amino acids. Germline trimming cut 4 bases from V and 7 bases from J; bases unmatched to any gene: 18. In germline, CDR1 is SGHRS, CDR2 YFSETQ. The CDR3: CASSLIGLAGGYYGGELFF. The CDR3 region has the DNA TGCGCCAGCAGCCTCATAGGCCTAGCGGGAGGTTATTATGGCGGGGAGCTGTTTTTT.